This T cell receptor beta chain was observed in a study of blood T cell repertoires in COVID-19. Study in general: Both acute and convalescent COVID-19 samples were obtained from the United States, Italy and Spain. T cells, B-cell-depleted T cells, or PBMCs supplied cDNA or gDNA.

As handled by the study authors: Estimated nucleated cell counts came from reference gene primer amplification. Assay used: immunoSEQ multiplex PCR; TCRdb lists only in-frame clones, some missing. Clone size and V and J calls were adopted from that table, with D and trimming inferred from the DNA. The sample holds 20,000 to 25,000 clones, around 80% seen once. The CDR3 has 15 amino acids. V lost 5 bases to trimming and J lost 1 base, with 14 bases between them. In germline, CDR1 is LNHDA, CDR2 SQIVND (reference sequence). The sequence derives from a man aged 55 to 70 with active COVID-19. The chain combines TRBV19 with TRBJ1-1, with D maybe TRBD1 (5 bases). The sequenced sample was peripheral blood. The CDR3 region is CASSPQGGSNTEAFF. DNA for the CDR3: TGTGCCAGTAGTCCCCAGGGAGGCTCGAACACTGAAGCTTTCTTT.